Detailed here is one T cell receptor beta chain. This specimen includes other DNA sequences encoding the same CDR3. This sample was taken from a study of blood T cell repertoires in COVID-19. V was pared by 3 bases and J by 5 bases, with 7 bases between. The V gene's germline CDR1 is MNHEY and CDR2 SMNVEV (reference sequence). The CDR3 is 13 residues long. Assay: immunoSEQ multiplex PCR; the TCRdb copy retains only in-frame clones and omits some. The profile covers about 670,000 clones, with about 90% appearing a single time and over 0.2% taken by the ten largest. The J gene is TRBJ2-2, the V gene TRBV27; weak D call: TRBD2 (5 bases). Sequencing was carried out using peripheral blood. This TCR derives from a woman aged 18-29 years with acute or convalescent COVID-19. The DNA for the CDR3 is TGTGCCAGCAGTTTTGGAGGAACCGGGGAGCTGTTTTTT. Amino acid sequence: CASSFGGTGELFF.